This T cell receptor beta chain was observed in a study of cytomegalovirus exposure and HLA in healthy donors. Findings and limits, study-wide: Only CMV serostatus was available as immune exposure information.

CDR1 is WSHSY, CDR2 SAAADI, per germline. V lost 9 bases to trimming and J lost 2 bases, with 15 bases between them. This CDR3 spans 14 amino acids. A remark on this clone: The antigen remains unidentified.

Both 60 Vbeta primers and 13 Jbeta primers went into the PCR. This table comes from immunoSEQ multiplex PCR, and its TCRdb copy is limited to in-frame clones, with some not included. This sample has 170,000 or so clones; about four fifths occur once, and the top ten carry around 4.9%. The sample consisted of PBMCs. This chain links TRBV10-2 with TRBJ2-3, with D perhaps TRBD2 (7 bases). This clonotype was sampled from a man in his late teens or twenties in good health and CMV-seronegative. CDR3 nucleotides: TGCGCCAGGGAGGGGGGGGAGTCCACAGATACGCAGTATTTT. It is translated as CAREGGESTDTQYF.